Listed below are T cell receptor beta chains from one sample, sequenced in a study of cytomegalovirus exposure and HLA in healthy donors. Sequencing used immunoSEQ multiplex PCR; TCRdb keeps in-frame clones, though not all of them. The table shows around 300,000 clones, with around 85% occurring only once. Input material: PBMCs. The receptors were gathered from a woman under 30 in good health and CMV-seronegative. Both conserved end residues are part of each CDR3. A D gene is named only where the DNA matches it firmly. Clone size, where shown, is once, few, many, or a class for clones that have expanded.

J gene: TRBJ1-6
CDR3 length: 12
V gene: TRBV27
D gene: -
clone size: few
CDR3 protein: CASRTVNSPLHF
CDR3 DNA: TGTGCCAGCAGAACAGTTAATTCACCCCTCCACTTT

J gene: TRBJ2-1
CDR3 length: 14
V gene: TRBV2
D gene: TRBD2
clone size: -
CDR3 protein: CASRDILASNEQFF
CDR3 DNA: TGTGCCAGCAGAGACATACTAGCGTCCAATGAGCAGTTCTTC

J gene: TRBJ1-2
CDR3 length: 16
V gene: TRBV4-3
D gene: TRBD1
clone size: -
CDR3 protein: CASSQGTGLKDYGYTF
CDR3 DNA: TGCGCCAGCAGCCAAGGGACAGGGCTCAAAGACTATGGCTACACCTTC

J gene: TRBJ2-7
CDR3 length: 15
V gene: TRBV19
D gene: -
clone size: -
CDR3 protein: CASSMRLDFVDEQYF
CDR3 DNA: TGTGCCAGTAGTATGCGTCTGGACTTTGTCGACGAGCAGTACTTC

J gene: TRBJ2-1
CDR3 length: 14
V gene: TRBV6-5
D gene: -
clone size: -
CDR3 protein: CASTRQNQNNEQFF
CDR3 DNA: TGTGCCAGCACCCGCCAAAACCAGAACAATGAGCAGTTCTTC

J gene: TRBJ1-5
CDR3 length: 15
V gene: TRBV30
D gene: -
clone size: -
CDR3 protein: CAWSGGDSSNQPQHF
CDR3 DNA: TGTGCCTGGAGTGGTGGGGACTCTAGCAATCAGCCCCAGCATTTT

J gene: TRBJ2-7
CDR3 length: 15
V gene: TRBV5-6
D gene: -
clone size: -
CDR3 protein: CASSFLDTLSYEQYF
CDR3 DNA: TGTGCCAGCAGCTTCCTGGACACCCTTTCCTACGAGCAGTACTTC

J gene: TRBJ2-3
CDR3 length: 13
V gene: TRBV15
D gene: -
clone size: -
CDR3 protein: CATRGTGVDTQYF
CDR3 DNA: TGTGCCACCAGAGGGACTGGGGTAGATACGCAGTATTTT

J gene: TRBJ2-7
CDR3 length: 14
V gene: TRBV6-5
D gene: -
clone size: -
CDR3 protein: CASTLREAGYEQYF
CDR3 DNA: TGTGCCAGCACCTTACGGGAAGCGGGCTACGAGCAGTACTTC

J gene: TRBJ1-5
CDR3 length: 14
V gene: TRBV2
D gene: -
clone size: -
CDR3 protein: CASSGGDRNQPQHF
CDR3 DNA: TGTGCCAGCAGTGGGGGGGACCGCAATCAGCCCCAGCATTTT

J gene: TRBJ2-3
CDR3 length: 11
V gene: TRBV27
D gene: -
clone size: -
CDR3 protein: CASTHTSTQYF
CDR3 DNA: TGTGCCAGCACCCACACAAGTACGCAGTATTTT

J gene: TRBJ1-5
CDR3 length: 14
V gene: TRBV7-9
D gene: -
clone size: few
CDR3 protein: CASSLAGGNQPQHF
CDR3 DNA: TGTGCCAGCAGCTTAGCGGGAGGCAATCAGCCCCAGCATTTT

J gene: TRBJ2-7
CDR3 length: 18
V gene: TRBV5-6
D gene: TRBD1
clone size: -
CDR3 protein: CASSSGDRAPFGNYEQYF
CDR3 DNA: TGTGCCAGCAGCTCGGGGGACAGGGCTCCTTTTGGAAACTACGAGCAGTACTTC

J gene: TRBJ1-2
CDR3 length: 13
V gene: TRBV7-8
D gene: TRBD1
clone size: -
CDR3 protein: CASSLLQGWGYTF
CDR3 DNA: TGTGCCAGCAGCCTATTACAGGGGTGGGGCTACACCTTC

J gene: TRBJ2-1
CDR3 length: 18
V gene: TRBV11-2
D gene: -
clone size: -
CDR3 protein: CASSREGFREVGGNEQFF
CDR3 DNA: TGTGCCAGCAGCCGAGAGGGCTTTCGGGAGGTAGGGGGCAATGAGCAGTTCTTC

J gene: TRBJ2-6
CDR3 length: 17
V gene: TRBV6-4
D gene: -
clone size: -
CDR3 protein: CASSEQWQSSGANVLTF
CDR3 DNA: TGTGCCAGCAGTGAACAGTGGCAGAGCTCTGGGGCCAACGTCCTGACTTTC

J gene: TRBJ2-2
CDR3 length: 15
V gene: TRBV6-5
D gene: -
clone size: -
CDR3 protein: CASSYGDSRTGELFF
CDR3 DNA: TGTGCCAGCAGTTACGGTGACTCGCGGACCGGGGAGCTGTTTTTT

J gene: TRBJ2-2
CDR3 length: 13
V gene: TRBV5-4
D gene: -
clone size: few
CDR3 protein: CAGTGQNTGELFF
CDR3 DNA: TGTGCCGGAACGGGACAGAACACCGGGGAGCTGTTTTTT

J gene: TRBJ2-2
CDR3 length: 16
V gene: TRBV7-6
D gene: -
clone size: once
CDR3 protein: CASSPTPDSPSGELFF
CDR3 DNA: TGTGCCAGCAGCCCAACACCGGACAGCCCTTCCGGGGAGCTGTTTTTT

J gene: TRBJ2-1
CDR3 length: 15
V gene: TRBV7-9
D gene: -
clone size: -
CDR3 protein: CASSSTGTVDNEQFF
CDR3 DNA: TGTGCCAGCAGCTCCACAGGGACGGTTGACAATGAGCAGTTCTTC

J gene: TRBJ1-3
CDR3 length: 15
V gene: TRBV2
D gene: TRBD1
clone size: -
CDR3 protein: CASATGASSGNTIYF
CDR3 DNA: TGTGCCAGCGCTACAGGGGCCAGCTCTGGAAACACCATATATTTT

J gene: TRBJ2-5
CDR3 length: 14
V gene: TRBV5-1
D gene: -
clone size: -
CDR3 protein: CASSPQGFQETQYF
CDR3 DNA: TGCGCCAGCAGCCCCCAGGGTTTCCAAGAGACCCAGTACTTC

J gene: TRBJ2-7
CDR3 length: 15
V gene: TRBV10-1
D gene: TRBD1
clone size: -
CDR3 protein: CASSARQGPTYEQYF
CDR3 DNA: TGCGCCAGCAGTGCGAGACAGGGGCCTACCTACGAGCAGTACTTC

J gene: TRBJ2-7
CDR3 length: 15
V gene: TRBV5-1
D gene: TRBD1
clone size: -
CDR3 protein: CASSGGTGGPLEQYF
CDR3 DNA: TGCGCCAGCAGCGGGGGGACAGGGGGACCCCTCGAGCAGTACTTC

J gene: TRBJ2-3
CDR3 length: 16
V gene: TRBV13
D gene: -
clone size: -
CDR3 protein: CASRNTRDISTDTQYF
CDR3 DNA: TGTGCCAGCAGAAATACCCGGGACATCAGCACAGATACGCAGTATTTT

J gene: TRBJ1-1
CDR3 length: 16
V gene: TRBV5-1
D gene: -
clone size: many
CDR3 protein: CASSAPGVVFGTEAFF
CDR3 DNA: TGCGCCAGCAGCGCACCAGGGGTAGTCTTTGGGACTGAAGCTTTCTTT

J gene: TRBJ2-7
CDR3 length: 16
V gene: TRBV2
D gene: -
clone size: -
CDR3 protein: CASSGLGGGGSVEQYF
CDR3 DNA: TGTGCCAGCAGTGGATTGGGAGGAGGAGGGTCCGTCGAGCAGTACTTC

J gene: TRBJ1-1
CDR3 length: 13
V gene: TRBV7-7
D gene: -
clone size: -
CDR3 protein: CASSLKEGTEAFF
CDR3 DNA: TGTGCCAGCAGCCTCAAAGAGGGCACTGAAGCTTTCTTT

J gene: TRBJ2-3
CDR3 length: 14
V gene: TRBV30
D gene: TRBD2
clone size: -
CDR3 protein: CAWMTSTSTDTQYF
CDR3 DNA: TGTGCCTGGATGACTAGCACTAGCACAGATACGCAGTATTTT